This T cell receptor beta chain was profiled in a study of molecular identifiers for immune sequencing clone quantification. Naive CD8 libraries came from around 20,000 to 1,000,000 sorted cells with 10%, 30% or 50% RNA. CD8+CD4-CCR7+CD45RA+ cells were sorted as naive CD8 T cells. With regard to this clonotype: Its antigen is not identified.

Study observations and caveats: Over 99% of CMV-specific effector molecules, but under 1% of naive ones, were in clones above 20 copies.

Listed TCR primers and previously described methods were used for bulk TCR libraries. A single record per CDR3 protein comes from TCRdb applying MiXCR to the PCR reads. The table has 50,000 to 65,000 distinct CDR3 sequences, less than 25% seen once; the top ten hold 1.5% to 2%. The clonotype comes from a human donor in good health. Some libraries in this study had Jurkat cell RNA spiked in. Sequencing input: naive CD8+ T cells from blood, with Jurkat cell RNA spiked in. Specified subset: FACS-sorted CD8+CD4-CCR7+CD45RA+ naive T cells.

The chain's CDR3 is CASSRGADTQYF. CDR3 sequence (DNA): TGTGCCAGCAGCCGGGGCGCAGATACGCAGTATTTT. The V and J genes are TRBV3-1 and TRBJ2-3, with D possibly being TRBD1 (5 bases). CDR1 is LGHDT, CDR2 YNNKEL, per germline (reference sequence). The length of the CDR3 is 12 residues. The V end was cut by 4 bases, the J end by 4 bases, with 6 bases between.